Listed below are T cell receptor beta chains from one sample, sequenced in a study of preoperative IRX-2 immunotherapy in early breast cancer. This table comes from immunoSEQ multiplex PCR, and its TCRdb copy is limited to in-frame clones, with some not included. The data contain around 5,600 clones, 73% of them singletons. Here the sequenced sample was tumor tissue, taken before IRX-2 immunotherapy. These receptors came from a human donor with breast cancer. CDR3s include the opening cysteine and the closing phenylalanine or tryptophan. D genes are given only for firm matches. Expanded clones are given a class, and other clones once, few, many or no size at all.

>NA|TRBV19|NA|TRBJ1-2
TGTGCCAGTAGTATAGTCGGCGCTGGCTACACCTTC
CASSIVGAGYTF
>NA|TRBV15|few|TRBJ2-7
TGTGCCACCAGTAAACGCCGGGGACCATACGAGCAGTACTTC
CATSKRRGPYEQYF
>TRBD1|TRBV4-1|NA|TRBJ2-7
TGCGCCAGCAGCCTTCGGACAGGGGAGGACGAGCAGTACTTC
CASSLRTGEDEQYF
>NA|TRBV29-1|NA|TRBJ2-5
TGCAGCGTTGATCGGGGGAGAGGTGAGACCCAGTACTTC
CSVDRGRGETQYF
>TRBD2|TRBV6-4|NA|TRBJ2-1
TGTGCCATCAGTGTAGCGGGAGGGGTCGTCAATGAGCAGTTCTTC
CAISVAGGVVNEQFF
>NA|TRBV28|NA|TRBJ1-1
TGTGCCAGCACTCTGTGGCAGGACATAGATACAGCTTTCTTT
CASTLWQDIDTAFF
>NA|TRBV9|NA|TRBJ2-3
TGTGCCAGCAGCGAAATCACAGATACGCAGTATTTT
CASSEITDTQYF
>NA|TRBV10-2|NA|TRBJ2-2
TGCGCCAGCAGGAGACAGGAGAACACCGGGGAGCTGTTTTTT
CASRRQENTGELFF
>NA|TRBV19|NA|TRBJ1-5
TGTGCCAGTAGTATAGATCTGCAGGGCAATCAGCCCCAGCATTTT
CASSIDLQGNQPQHF
>TRBD1|TRBV7-6|few|TRBJ1-2
TGTGCCAGCAGCCGTGACAGGGGAGCGCACTATGGCTACACCTTC
CASSRDRGAHYGYTF
>TRBD1|TRBV19|NA|TRBJ1-1
TGTGCCAGTAGTCGTCCCGGGACAGGAACCATTGAAGCTTTCTTT
CASSRPGTGTIEAFF
>NA|TRBV7-1|NA|TRBJ2-3
TGTGCCAGCAGCTTAGCTCCCATCACAGATACGCAGTATTTT
CASSLAPITDTQYF
>NA|TRBV18|NA|TRBJ2-6
TGTGCCAGCTCACCCATGGGACTTTCTGGGGCCAACGTCCTGACTTTC
CASSPMGLSGANVLTF
>NA|TRBV18|NA|TRBJ1-3
TGTGCCAGCTCACCCTCGGACAGTGGGTTCTCTGGAAACACCATATATTTT
CASSPSDSGFSGNTIYF
>TRBD1|TRBV30|NA|TRBJ1-1
TGTGCCTGGAGTCGAATCACAGGGGGAAACACTGAAGCTTTCTTT
CAWSRITGGNTEAFF
>TRBD1|TRBV28|NA|TRBJ1-4
TGTGCCAGCAGTCCCGACAGGGTTGAACTGTTTTTT
CASSPDRVELFF
>TRBD2|TRBV23-1|NA|TRBJ2-3
TGCGCCAGCAGCCGGGGACTAAGCACAGATACGCAGTATTTT
CASSRGLSTDTQYF
>NA|TRBV11-3|few|TRBJ1-4
TGTGCCAGCAGCTTAGGGACAACTAATGAAAAACTGTTTTTT
CASSLGTTNEKLFF
>TRBD2|TRBV11-1|once|TRBJ2-1
TGTGCCAGCAGCCAAATCGTAGCGGGTTCCTACAATGAGCAGTTCTTC
CASSQIVAGSYNEQFF
>TRBD1|TRBV29-1|NA|TRBJ2-1
TGCAGCGTCCCGGGACAGGCGGGGTACGGTGAGCAGTTCTTC
CSVPGQAGYGEQFF
>TRBD1|TRBV6-8|NA|TRBJ1-1
TGTGCCAGCAGTGACTCTATTGGGACAGGGATTAAAGCTTTCTTT
CASSDSIGTGIKAFF
>TRBD2|TRBV23-1|NA|TRBJ2-7
TGCGCCAGCAGTGCCGGGACTAGCGGGCCCTACGAGCAGTACTTC
CASSAGTSGPYEQYF
>TRBD1|TRBV29-1|NA|TRBJ1-2
TGCAGCGTTGTGTTGGACAGGGGGTTGTTCGATGGCTACACCTTC
CSVVLDRGLFDGYTF
>NA|TRBV28|few|TRBJ2-3
TGTGCCAGCAGTTTTCTAAGCGGCACAGATACGCAGTATTTT
CASSFLSGTDTQYF
>TRBD1|TRBV7-7|NA|TRBJ2-2
TGTGCCAGCAGCCTAGGGACAGGATCGACCACCGGGGAGCTGTTTTTT
CASSLGTGSTTGELFF
>NA|TRBV30|NA|TRBJ1-2
TGTGCCTGGAGTGAGATCGGGTATGGCTACACCTTC
CAWSEIGYGYTF
>TRBD1|TRBV6-8|NA|TRBJ2-7
TGTGCCAGCAGTTACACGGTGGTCGACAGGGGCAAGGGCGAGCAGTACTTC
CASSYTVVDRGKGEQYF
>NA|TRBV30|NA|TRBJ1-5
TGTGCCTGGAGCGACGAGGGCAATCAGCCCCAGCATTTT
CAWSDEGNQPQHF
>NA|TRBV6-8|NA|TRBJ2-2
TGTGCCAGCACCCGACTAGTTCCCGGGGAGCTGTTTTTT
CASTRLVPGELFF
>NA|TRBV29-1|once|TRBJ2-7
TGCAGCGTTGAAGACCGGACCGATTTCTACGAGCAGTACTTC
CSVEDRTDFYEQYF
>NA|TRBV6-8|NA|TRBJ1-1
TGTGCCAGCAGTTATGGGGCCGACGCTGAAGCTTTCTTT
CASSYGADAEAFF
>NA|TRBV10-2|few|TRBJ2-1
TGCGCCAGCAGTGAATTGCGACCACTCTCCTACAATGAGCAGTTCTTC
CASSELRPLSYNEQFF
>NA|TRBV6-8|NA|TRBJ1-1
TGTGCCAGCAGTTTTACTCATAGGGTTTGCGCTTTCTTT
CASSFTHRVCAFF
>TRBD1|TRBV6-8|medium-sized|TRBJ1-2
TGTGCCAGCAGTTACTCAGTCCTTCAGGGGGAGAACTATGGCTACACCTTC
CASSYSVLQGENYGYTF
>TRBD2|TRBV10-1|NA|TRBJ2-2
TGCGCCAGCAGTGAGCGGCTAGCGGGTATTATGAACACCGGGGAGCTGTTTTTT
CASSERLAGIMNTGELFF
>NA|TRBV6-8|NA|TRBJ2-5
TGTGCCAGCAGTTACTCTGGGGGGTTTGAAGAGACCCAGTACTTC
CASSYSGGFEETQYF
>NA|TRBV28|NA|TRBJ1-2
TGTGCCAGCAGTTTACACGACAGGAACCCTTATGGCTACACCTTC
CASSLHDRNPYGYTF
>TRBD2|TRBV15|NA|TRBJ2-1
TGTGCCAGCAGCATAAGCGGGGGGAACAATGAGCAGTTCTTC
CASSISGGNNEQFF
>NA|TRBV6-8|NA|TRBJ2-7
TGTGCCAGCAGTACCCAGGGGCGGGGCTCCTACGAGCAGTACTTC
CASSTQGRGSYEQYF